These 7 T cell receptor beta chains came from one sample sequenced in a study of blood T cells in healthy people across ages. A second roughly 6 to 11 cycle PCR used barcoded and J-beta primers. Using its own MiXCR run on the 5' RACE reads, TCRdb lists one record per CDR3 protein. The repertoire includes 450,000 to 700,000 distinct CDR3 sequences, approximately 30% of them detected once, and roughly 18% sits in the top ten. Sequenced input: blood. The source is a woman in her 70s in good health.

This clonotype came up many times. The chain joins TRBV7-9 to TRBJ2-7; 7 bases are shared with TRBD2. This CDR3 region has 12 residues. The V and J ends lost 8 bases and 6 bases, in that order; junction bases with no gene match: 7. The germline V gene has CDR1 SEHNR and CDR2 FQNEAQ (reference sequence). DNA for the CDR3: TGTGCCAGCGGCCAGCGGGGTAGCGAGCAGTACTTC. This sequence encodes CASGQRGSEQYF.

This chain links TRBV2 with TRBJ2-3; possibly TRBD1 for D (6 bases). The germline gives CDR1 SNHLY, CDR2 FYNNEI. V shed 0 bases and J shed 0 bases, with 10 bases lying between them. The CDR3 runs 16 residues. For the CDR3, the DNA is TGTGCCAGCAGTGAAGCGGGACACCTAAGCACAGATACGCAGTATTTT. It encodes CASSEAGHLSTDTQYF. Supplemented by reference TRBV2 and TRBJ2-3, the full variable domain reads EPEVTQTPSHQVTQMGQEVILRCVPISNHLYFYWYRQILGQKVEFLVSFYNNEISEKSEIFDDQFSVERPDGSNFTLKIRSTKLEDSAMYFCASSEAGHLSTDTQYFGPGTRLTVL.

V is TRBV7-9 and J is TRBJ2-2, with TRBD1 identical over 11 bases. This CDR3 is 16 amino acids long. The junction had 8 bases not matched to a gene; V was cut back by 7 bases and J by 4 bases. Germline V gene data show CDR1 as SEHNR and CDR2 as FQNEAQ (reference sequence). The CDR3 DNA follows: TGTGCCAGCACCGGACAGGGGGCAGTTAGCACCGGGGAGCTGTTTTTT. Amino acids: CASTGQGAVSTGELFF. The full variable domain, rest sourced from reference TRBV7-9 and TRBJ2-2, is DTGVSQNPRHKITKRGQNVTFRCDPISEHNRLYWYRQTLGQGPEFLTYFQNEAQLEKSRLLSDRFSAERPKGSFSTLEIQRTEQGDSAMYLCASTGQGAVSTGELFFGEGSRLTVL.

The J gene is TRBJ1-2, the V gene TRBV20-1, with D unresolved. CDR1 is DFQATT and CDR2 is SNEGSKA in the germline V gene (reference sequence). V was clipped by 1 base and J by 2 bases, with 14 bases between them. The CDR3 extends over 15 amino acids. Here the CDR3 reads CSARVSEGKNYGYTF. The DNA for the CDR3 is TGCAGTGCTAGAGTGTCCGAGGGCAAAAACTATGGCTACACCTTC.

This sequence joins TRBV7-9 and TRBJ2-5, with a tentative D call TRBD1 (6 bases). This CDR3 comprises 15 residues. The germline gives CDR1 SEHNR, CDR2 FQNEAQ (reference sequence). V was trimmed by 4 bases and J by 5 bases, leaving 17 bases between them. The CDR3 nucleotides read TGTGCCAGCAGCTCAAGAGGACCCCAGGGGGAGACCCAGTACTTC. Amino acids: CASSSRGPQGETQYF.

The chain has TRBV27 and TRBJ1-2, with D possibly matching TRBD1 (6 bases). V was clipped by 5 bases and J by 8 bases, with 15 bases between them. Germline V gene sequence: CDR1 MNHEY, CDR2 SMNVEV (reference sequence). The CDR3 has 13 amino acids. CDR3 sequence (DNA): TGTGCCAGCAGTGAAACAGGGATAGGGGGCTACACCTTC. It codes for CASSETGIGGYTF.

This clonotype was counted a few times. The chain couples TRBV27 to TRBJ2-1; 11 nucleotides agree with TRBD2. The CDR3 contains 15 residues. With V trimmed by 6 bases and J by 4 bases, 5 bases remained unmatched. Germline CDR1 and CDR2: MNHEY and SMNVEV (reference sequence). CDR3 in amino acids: CASRLTSGGYNEQFF. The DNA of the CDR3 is TGTGCCAGCAGGCTCACTAGCGGGGGTTACAATGAGCAGTTCTTC.